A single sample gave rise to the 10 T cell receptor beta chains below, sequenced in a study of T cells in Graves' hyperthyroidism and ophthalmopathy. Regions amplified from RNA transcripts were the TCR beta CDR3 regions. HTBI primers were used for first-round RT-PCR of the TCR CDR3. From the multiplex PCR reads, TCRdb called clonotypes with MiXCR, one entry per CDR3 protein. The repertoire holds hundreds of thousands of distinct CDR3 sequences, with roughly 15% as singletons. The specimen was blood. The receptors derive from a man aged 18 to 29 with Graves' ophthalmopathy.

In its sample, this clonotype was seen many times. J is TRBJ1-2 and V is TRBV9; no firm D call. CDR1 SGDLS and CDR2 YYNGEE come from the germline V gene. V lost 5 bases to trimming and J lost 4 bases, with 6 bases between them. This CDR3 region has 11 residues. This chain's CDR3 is CASSVGYGYTF. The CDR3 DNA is TGTGCCAGCAGTGTCGGCTATGGCTACACCTTC.

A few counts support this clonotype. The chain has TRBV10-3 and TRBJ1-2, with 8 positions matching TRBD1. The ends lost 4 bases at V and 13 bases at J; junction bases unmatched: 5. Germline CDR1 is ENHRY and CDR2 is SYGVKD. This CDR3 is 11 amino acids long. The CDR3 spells CAISGGTGRTF. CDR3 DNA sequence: TGTGCCATCAGTGGTGGGACAGGACGCACCTTC.

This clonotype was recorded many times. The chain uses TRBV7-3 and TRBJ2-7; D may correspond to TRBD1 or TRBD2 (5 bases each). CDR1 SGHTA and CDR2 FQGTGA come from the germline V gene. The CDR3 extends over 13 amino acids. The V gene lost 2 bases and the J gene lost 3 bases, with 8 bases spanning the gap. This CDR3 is CASSLGTLYEQYF. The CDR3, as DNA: TGTGCCAGCAGCTTAGGGACCCTCTACGAGCAGTACTTC.

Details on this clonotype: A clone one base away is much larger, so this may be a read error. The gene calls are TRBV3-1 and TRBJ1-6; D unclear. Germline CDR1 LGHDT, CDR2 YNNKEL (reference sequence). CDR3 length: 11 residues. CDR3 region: CVSSQNSPLHF. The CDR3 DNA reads TGTGTCAGCAGCCAGAATTCACCCCTCCACTTT.

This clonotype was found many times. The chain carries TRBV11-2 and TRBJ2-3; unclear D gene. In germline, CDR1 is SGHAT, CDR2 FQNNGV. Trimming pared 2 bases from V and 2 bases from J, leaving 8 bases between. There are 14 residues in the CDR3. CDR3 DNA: TGTGCCAGCAGCTTACAGCTCCCCACAGATACGCAGTATTTT. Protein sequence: CASSLQLPTDTQYF.

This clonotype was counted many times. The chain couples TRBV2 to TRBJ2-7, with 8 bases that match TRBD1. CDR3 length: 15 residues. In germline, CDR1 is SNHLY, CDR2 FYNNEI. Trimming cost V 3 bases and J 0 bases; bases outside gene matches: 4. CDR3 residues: CASSEGQALSYEQYF. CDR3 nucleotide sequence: TGTGCCAGCAGTGAGGGACAGGCGCTCTCCTACGAGCAGTACTTC.

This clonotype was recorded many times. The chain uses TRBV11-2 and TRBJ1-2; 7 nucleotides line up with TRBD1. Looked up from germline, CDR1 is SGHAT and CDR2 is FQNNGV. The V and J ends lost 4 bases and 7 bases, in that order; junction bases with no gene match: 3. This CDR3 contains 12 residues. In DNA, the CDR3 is TGTGCCAGCAGCTGGTACAGGGGTGGCTACACCTTC. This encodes CASSWYRGGYTF.

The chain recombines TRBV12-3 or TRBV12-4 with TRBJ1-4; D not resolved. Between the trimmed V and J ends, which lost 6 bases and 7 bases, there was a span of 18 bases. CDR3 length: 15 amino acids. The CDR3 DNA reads TGTGCCAGCAGCCCTATTAGGGCAGCGTCTGAAAAACTGTTTTTT. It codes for CASSPIRAASEKLFF.

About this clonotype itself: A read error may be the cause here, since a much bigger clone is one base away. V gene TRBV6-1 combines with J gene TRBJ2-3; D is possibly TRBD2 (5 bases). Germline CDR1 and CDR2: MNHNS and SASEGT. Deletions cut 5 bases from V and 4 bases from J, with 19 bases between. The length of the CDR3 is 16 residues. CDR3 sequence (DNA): TGTGCCAGCAGTCTGAATTCAGCGGAACTCGCAGATACGCAGTATTTT. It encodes CASSLNSAELADTQYF.

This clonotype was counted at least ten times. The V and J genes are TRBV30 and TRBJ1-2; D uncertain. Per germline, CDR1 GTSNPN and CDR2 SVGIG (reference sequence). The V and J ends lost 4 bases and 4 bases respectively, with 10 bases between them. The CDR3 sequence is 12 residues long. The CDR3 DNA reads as TGTGCCTGGACTCCGAAGGTCTATGGCTACACCTTC. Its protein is CAWTPKVYGYTF.